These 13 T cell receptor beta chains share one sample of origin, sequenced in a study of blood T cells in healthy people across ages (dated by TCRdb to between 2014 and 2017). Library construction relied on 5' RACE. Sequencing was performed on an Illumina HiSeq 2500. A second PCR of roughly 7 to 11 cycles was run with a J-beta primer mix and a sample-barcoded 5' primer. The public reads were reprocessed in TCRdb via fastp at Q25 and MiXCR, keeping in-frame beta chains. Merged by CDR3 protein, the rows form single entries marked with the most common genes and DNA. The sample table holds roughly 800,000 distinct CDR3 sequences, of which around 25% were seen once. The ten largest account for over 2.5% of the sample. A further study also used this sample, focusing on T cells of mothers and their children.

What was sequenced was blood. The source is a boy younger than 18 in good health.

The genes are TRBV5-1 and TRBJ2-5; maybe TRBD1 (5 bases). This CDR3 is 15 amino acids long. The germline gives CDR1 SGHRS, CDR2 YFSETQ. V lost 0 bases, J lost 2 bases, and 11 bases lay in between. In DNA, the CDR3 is TGCGCCAGCAGCTTGGCCGTAGGGGTACAAGAGACCCAGTACTTC. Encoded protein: CASSLAVGVQETQYF.

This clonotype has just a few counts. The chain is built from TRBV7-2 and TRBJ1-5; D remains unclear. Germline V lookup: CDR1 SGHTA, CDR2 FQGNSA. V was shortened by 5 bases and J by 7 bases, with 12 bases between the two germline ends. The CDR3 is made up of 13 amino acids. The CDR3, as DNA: TGTGCCAGCAGCCGATGGATCGAACAGCCCCAGCATTTT. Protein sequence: CASSRWIEQPQHF.

CDR3 in amino acids: CASSVARVYGETQYF. The CDR3 DNA reads TGTGCCAGCAGCGTAGCACGAGTCTATGGGGAGACCCAGTACTTC. The J gene is TRBJ2-1, the V gene TRBV9; D call uncertain. Near its end, the DNA agrees better with TRBJ2-5, so the J call may be wrong. The CDR3 spans 15 residues. CDR1 is SGDLS, CDR2 YYNGEE, per germline.

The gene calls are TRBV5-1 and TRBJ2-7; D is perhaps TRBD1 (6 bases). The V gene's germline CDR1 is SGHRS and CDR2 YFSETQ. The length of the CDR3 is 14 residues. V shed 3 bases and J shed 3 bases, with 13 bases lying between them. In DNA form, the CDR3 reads TGCGCCAGCAGCTCCGGGACACTCTACTACGAGCAGTACTTC. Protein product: CASSSGTLYYEQYF. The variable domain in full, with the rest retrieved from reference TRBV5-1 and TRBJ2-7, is KAGVTQTPRYLIKTRGQQVTLSCSPISGHRSVSWYQQTPGQGLQFLFEYFSETQRNKGNFPGRFSGRQFSNSRSEMNVSTLELGDSALYLCASSSGTLYYEQYFGPGTRLTVT.

CDR3 protein: CASEDRGQDIQYF. Here the CDR3 DNA reads TGTGCCAGCGAGGACAGGGGGCAGGACATTCAGTACTTC. The chain uses TRBV25-1 and TRBJ2-4, with TRBD1 matching over 11 bases. The CDR3 sequence is 13 residues long. With V trimmed by 8 bases and J by 8 bases, 5 bases remained unmatched. The germline CDR1 and CDR2 sequences are MGHDK and SYGVNS.

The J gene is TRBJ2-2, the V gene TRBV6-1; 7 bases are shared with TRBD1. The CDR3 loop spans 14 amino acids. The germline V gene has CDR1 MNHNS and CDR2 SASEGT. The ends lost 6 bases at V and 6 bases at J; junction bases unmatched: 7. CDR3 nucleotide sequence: TGTGCCAGCAGAGACAGGGCGAGCGCCGGGGAGCTGTTTTTT. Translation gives CASRDRASAGELFF.

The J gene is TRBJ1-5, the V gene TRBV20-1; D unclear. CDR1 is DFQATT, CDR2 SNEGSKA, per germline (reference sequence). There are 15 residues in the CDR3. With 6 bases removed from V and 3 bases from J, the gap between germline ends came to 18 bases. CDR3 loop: CSASRGAGLNQPQHF. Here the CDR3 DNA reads TGCAGTGCAAGCCGCGGAGCAGGACTCAATCAGCCCCAGCATTTT.

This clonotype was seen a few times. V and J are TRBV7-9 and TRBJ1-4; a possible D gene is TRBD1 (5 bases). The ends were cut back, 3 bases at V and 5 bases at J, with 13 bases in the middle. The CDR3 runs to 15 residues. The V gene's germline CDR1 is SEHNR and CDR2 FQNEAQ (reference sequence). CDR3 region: CASSFWGGKNEKLFF. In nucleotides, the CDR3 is TGTGCCAGCAGCTTTTGGGGCGGGAAGAATGAAAAACTGTTTTTT.

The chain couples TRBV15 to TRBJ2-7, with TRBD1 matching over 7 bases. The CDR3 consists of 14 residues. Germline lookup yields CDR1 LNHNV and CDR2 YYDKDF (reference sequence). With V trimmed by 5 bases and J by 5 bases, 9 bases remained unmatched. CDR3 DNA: TGTGCCACCAGCGACCAGACAGGGACCCACGAGCAGTACTTC. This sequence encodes CATSDQTGTHEQYF.

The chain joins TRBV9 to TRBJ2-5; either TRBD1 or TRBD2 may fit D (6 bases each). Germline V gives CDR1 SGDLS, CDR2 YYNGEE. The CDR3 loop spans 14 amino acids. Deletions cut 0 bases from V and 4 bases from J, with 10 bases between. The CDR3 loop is CASSVAGAAETQYF. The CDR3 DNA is TGTGCCAGCAGCGTAGCGGGGGCGGCAGAGACCCAGTACTTC.

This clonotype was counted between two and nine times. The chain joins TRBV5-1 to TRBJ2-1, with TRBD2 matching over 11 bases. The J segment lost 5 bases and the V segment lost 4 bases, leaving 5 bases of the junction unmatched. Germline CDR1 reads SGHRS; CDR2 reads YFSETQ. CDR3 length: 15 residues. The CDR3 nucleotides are TGCGCCAGCAGCCGTCTAGCGGGGGGAGACAATGAGCAGTTCTTC. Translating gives CASSRLAGGDNEQFF.

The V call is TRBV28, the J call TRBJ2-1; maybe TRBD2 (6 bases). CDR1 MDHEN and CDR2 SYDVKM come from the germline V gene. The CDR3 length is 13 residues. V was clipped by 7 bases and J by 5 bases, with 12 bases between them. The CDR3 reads CASTRGRDNEQFF. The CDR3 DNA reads TGTGCCAGCACGCGGGGCAGGGACAATGAGCAGTTCTTC.

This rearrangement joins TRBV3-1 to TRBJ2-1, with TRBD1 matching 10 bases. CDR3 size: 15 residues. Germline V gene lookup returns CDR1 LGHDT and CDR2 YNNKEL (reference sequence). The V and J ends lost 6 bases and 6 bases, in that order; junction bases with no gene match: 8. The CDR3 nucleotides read TGTGCCAGCAGTAAGACAGGGGGCCTTATCAATGAGCAGTTCTTC. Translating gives CASSKTGGLINEQFF.